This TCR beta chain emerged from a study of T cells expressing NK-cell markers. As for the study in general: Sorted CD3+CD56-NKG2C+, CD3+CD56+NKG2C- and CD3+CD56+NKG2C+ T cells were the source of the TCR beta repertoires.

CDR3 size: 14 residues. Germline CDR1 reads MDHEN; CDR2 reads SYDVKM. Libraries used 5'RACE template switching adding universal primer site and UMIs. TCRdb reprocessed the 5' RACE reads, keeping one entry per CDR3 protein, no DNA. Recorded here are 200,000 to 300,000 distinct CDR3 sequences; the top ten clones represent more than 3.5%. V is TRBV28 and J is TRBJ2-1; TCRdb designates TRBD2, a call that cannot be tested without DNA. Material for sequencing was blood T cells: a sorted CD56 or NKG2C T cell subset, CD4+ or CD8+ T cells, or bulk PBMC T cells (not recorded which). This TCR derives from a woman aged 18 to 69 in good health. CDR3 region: CASSLSSISNEQFF.